These 20 T cell receptor beta chains originate from one sample sequenced in a study of monozygotic twins with inflammatory bowel disease. Following a re-call of the 5' RACE reads, TCRdb has one entry per CDR3 protein and lacks DNA. With under 150,000 distinct CDR3 sequences in the sample, the ten largest clones hold 2% to 3%. The sequenced sample consisted of blood. These receptors were obtained from a human donor with ulcerative colitis or Crohn's disease, or a healthy co-twin of an affected twin (not recorded which).

This chain joins TRBV24-1 and TRBJ2-5; TCRdb proposes TRBD2, but this gene call is untestable without DNA. CDR3 length: 16 amino acids. The germline CDR1 and CDR2 sequences are KGHDR and SFDVKD. The CDR3 here is CATSDWLAGGQETQYF.

The rearrangement links TRBV6-4 to TRBJ2-1; with no DNA, the TCRdb D assignment of TRBD1 cannot be verified. The CDR3 has 14 residues. Germline assignment: CDR1 MRHNA and CDR2 SNTAGT. CDR3 sequence: CASSELQGGNEQFF.

The chain employs TRBV4-1 and TRBJ2-2; TCRdb lists TRBD1, though no DNA is available to test this call. The V gene's germline CDR1 is MGHRA and CDR2 YSYEKL. CDR3 length: 13 amino acids. CDR3: CASSPSNTGELFF.

The V and J genes are TRBV5-1 and TRBJ2-7; TCRdb's assignment of TRBD1 cannot be checked, as there is no DNA. The CDR3 spans 13 residues. The germline gives CDR1 SGHRS, CDR2 YFSETQ. The CDR3 loop reads CASSPGQGFEQYF.

The chain couples TRBV6-5 to TRBJ1-2. CDR1 and CDR2 (germline): MNHEY, SVGAGI. The CDR3 covers 12 residues. CDR3 amino acids: CASSNGVIGYTF.

The chain couples TRBV6-2 or TRBV6-3 to TRBJ2-4; TCRdb lists TRBD2, though no DNA is available to test this call. This CDR3 comprises 15 residues. Germline V gene data show CDR1 as MNHEY and CDR2 as SVGEGT. This CDR3 is CASSRSGIFEGIQYF.

This chain uses TRBV6-5 with TRBJ2-7; TCRdb's D call of TRBD1 is untestable without DNA. Germline lookup yields CDR1 MNHEY and CDR2 SVGAGI. The CDR3 contains 17 residues. This CDR3 reads CASSPFHSGGEGYEQYF.

V gene TRBV7-2 combines with J gene TRBJ2-1. The CDR3 extends over 14 amino acids. Germline V gene lookup returns CDR1 SGHTA and CDR2 FQGNSA. Here the CDR3 reads CASSFGRAYNEQFF.

The rearrangement joins TRBV5-1 to TRBJ2-3; the D call from TCRdb, TRBD2, cannot be confirmed without DNA. CDR1 and CDR2 from the germline V gene are SGHRS and YFSETQ. This CDR3 has 16 residues. This CDR3 reads CASSVDLAGGTDTQYF. Full variable domain (missing parts from reference TRBV5-1 and TRBJ2-3): KAGVTQTPRYLIKTRGQQVTLSCSPISGHRSVSWYQQTPGQGLQFLFEYFSETQRNKGNFPGRFSGRQFSNSRSEMNVSTLELGDSALYLCASSVDLAGGTDTQYFGPGTRLTVL.

The chain employs TRBV6-1 and TRBJ2-7; TCRdb names TRBD2, which stays unverified in the absence of DNA. This CDR3 has 15 residues. From germline, CDR1 is MNHNS and CDR2 SASEGT. The CDR3 reads CASSERAGSSYEQYF.

The rearrangement uses TRBV6-1 and TRBJ2-7; TCRdb calls TRBD1, which cannot be checked without DNA. The V gene's germline CDR1 is MNHNS and CDR2 SASEGT. This CDR3 has 16 residues. CDR3 sequence reads: CASSESGTDITYEQYF.

The rearrangement joins TRBV20-1 to TRBJ2-1; TCRdb reports TRBD2, a call that lacks DNA to check it against. The CDR3 is made up of 15 amino acids. Germline V gene data show CDR1 as DFQATT and CDR2 as SNEGSKA (reference sequence). CDR3 protein: CSAPTRLAVVNEQFF.

V gene TRBV9 combines with J gene TRBJ2-3; TCRdb reports TRBD2, a call that lacks DNA to check it against. CDR1 and CDR2 from the germline V gene are SGDLS and YYNGEE. The CDR3 is 18 residues long. CDR3 sequence reads: CASSVRASGDLGADTQYF.

The chain is built from TRBV20-1 and TRBJ2-7; the TCRdb D gene call, TRBD1, has no DNA to confirm it. The CDR3 is 17 amino acids. The V gene's germline CDR1 is DFQATT and CDR2 SNEGSKA (reference sequence). The CDR3 sequence is CSARGHPGDTGFYEQYF.

The chain is built from TRBV5-1 and TRBJ2-7; absent DNA, TCRdb's TRBD1 call cannot be checked. The CDR3 runs to 15 residues. The germline CDR1 and CDR2 sequences are SGHRS and YFSETQ. CDR3 loop: CASSQGQGLNYEQYF. Full variable domain (outside the CDR3, taken from reference TRBV5-1 and TRBJ2-7): KAGVTQTPRYLIKTRGQQVTLSCSPISGHRSVSWYQQTPGQGLQFLFEYFSETQRNKGNFPGRFSGRQFSNSRSEMNVSTLELGDSALYLCASSQGQGLNYEQYFGPGTRLTVT.

V usage is TRBV5-5 and J usage is TRBJ2-3; TCRdb proposes TRBD2, but this gene call is untestable without DNA. The CDR3 has 14 residues. Germline lookup yields CDR1 SGHKS and CDR2 YYEKEE (reference sequence). The CDR3 sequence: CASSLQGGGDTQYF.

The chain joins TRBV9 to TRBJ1-4. The CDR3 runs 13 residues. Germline V gene data show CDR1 as SGDLS and CDR2 as YYNGEE. The CDR3: CASSGTANEKLFF.

This chain connects TRBV4-3 to TRBJ2-7; TCRdb picks TRBD1, but there is no DNA to check that call. The CDR3 extends over 13 amino acids. The germline CDR1 and CDR2 sequences are LGHNA and YSLEER. The CDR3 protein is CASSQARGYGQYF.

V and J are TRBV7-3 and TRBJ1-1. The CDR3 covers 13 residues. CDR1 SGHTA and CDR2 FQGTGA come from the germline V gene. The CDR3 sequence is CASSFYGNTEAFF.

The chain recombines TRBV19 with TRBJ1-1; TCRdb calls TRBD1, which cannot be checked without DNA. Looked up from germline, CDR1 is LNHDA and CDR2 is SQIVND (reference sequence). The CDR3 length is 15 residues. The CDR3 sequence is CASRGGGTQNTEAFF.